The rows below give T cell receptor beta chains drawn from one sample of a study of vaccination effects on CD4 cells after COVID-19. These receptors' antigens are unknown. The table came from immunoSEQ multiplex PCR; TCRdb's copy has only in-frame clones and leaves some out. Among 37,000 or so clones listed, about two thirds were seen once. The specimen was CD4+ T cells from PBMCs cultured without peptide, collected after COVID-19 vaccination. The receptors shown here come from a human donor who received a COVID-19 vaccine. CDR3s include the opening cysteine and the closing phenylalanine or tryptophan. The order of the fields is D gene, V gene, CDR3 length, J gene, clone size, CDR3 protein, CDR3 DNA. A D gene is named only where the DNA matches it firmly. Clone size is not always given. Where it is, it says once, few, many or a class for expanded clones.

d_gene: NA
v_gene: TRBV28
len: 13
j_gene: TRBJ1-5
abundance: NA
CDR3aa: CASSYWTNQPQHF
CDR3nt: TGTGCCAGCAGCTACTGGACGAATCAGCCCCAGCATTTT

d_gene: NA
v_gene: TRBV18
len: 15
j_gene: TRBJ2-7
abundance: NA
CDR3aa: CASSPRSPPLGEQYF
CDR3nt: TGTGCCAGCTCACCGAGGTCTCCACCCTTGGGCGAGCAGTACTTC

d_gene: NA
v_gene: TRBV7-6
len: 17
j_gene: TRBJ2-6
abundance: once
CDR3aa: CASSLGASSSGANVLTF
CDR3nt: TGTGCCAGCAGCTTAGGCGCTTCAAGCTCTGGGGCCAACGTCCTGACTTTC

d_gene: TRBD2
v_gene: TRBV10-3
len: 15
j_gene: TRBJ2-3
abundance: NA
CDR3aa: CAIRTSGGSTDTQYF
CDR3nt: TGTGCCATCAGAACTAGCGGGGGGAGCACAGATACGCAGTATTTT

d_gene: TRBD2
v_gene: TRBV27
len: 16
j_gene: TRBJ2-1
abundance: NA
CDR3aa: CASSRLSGTTGNEQFF
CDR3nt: TGTGCCAGCAGTCGCCTCAGCGGGACCACGGGCAATGAGCAGTTCTTC

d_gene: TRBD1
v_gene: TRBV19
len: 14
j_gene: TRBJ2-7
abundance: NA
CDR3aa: CASSIFGTDYEQYF
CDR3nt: TGTGCCAGTAGTATTTTTGGGACAGACTACGAGCAGTACTTC

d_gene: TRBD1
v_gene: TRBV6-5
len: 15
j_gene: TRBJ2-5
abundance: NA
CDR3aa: CASRVDRGLAETQYF
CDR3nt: TGTGCCAGCAGAGTGGACAGGGGGCTGGCAGAGACCCAGTACTTC

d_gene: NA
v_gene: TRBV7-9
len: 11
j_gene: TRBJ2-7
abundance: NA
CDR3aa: CASSQDREQYF
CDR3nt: TGTGCCAGCAGCCAAGATCGTGAGCAGTACTTC

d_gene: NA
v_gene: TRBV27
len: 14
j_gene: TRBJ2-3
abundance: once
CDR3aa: CASTRKGGTDTQYF
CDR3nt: TGTGCCAGTACCCGCAAGGGGGGCACAGATACGCAGTATTTT

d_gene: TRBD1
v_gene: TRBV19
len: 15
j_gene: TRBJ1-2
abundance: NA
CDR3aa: CASSITGTGVYGYTF
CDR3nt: TGTGCCAGTAGTATAACCGGGACAGGGGTCTATGGCTACACCTTC

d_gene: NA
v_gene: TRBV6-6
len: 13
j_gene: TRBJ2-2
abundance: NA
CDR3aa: CASRAPNTGELFF
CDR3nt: TGTGCCAGCAGGGCCCCGAACACCGGGGAGCTGTTTTTT

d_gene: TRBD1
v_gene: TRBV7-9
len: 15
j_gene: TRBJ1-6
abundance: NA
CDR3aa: CASSPGQGLNSPLHF
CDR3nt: TGTGCCAGCAGCCCCGGACAGGGGCTCAATTCACCCCTCCACTTT

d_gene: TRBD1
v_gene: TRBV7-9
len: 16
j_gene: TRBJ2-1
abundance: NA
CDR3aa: CASSMRTGGSYNEQFF
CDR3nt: TGTGCCAGCAGCATGAGGACAGGGGGCTCCTACAATGAGCAGTTCTTC

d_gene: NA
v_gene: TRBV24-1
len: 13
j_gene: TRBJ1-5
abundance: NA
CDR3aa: CATSVSPGQPQHF
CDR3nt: TGTGCCACCAGTGTCAGTCCCGGTCAGCCCCAGCATTTT

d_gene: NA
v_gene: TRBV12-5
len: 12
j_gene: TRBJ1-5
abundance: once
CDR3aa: CASGFFRAPQHF
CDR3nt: TGTGCTAGTGGTTTCTTCAGGGCCCCCCAGCATTTT

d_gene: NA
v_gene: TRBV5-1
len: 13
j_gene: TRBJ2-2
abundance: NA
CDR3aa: CASREGNTGELFF
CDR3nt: TGCGCCAGCAGGGAAGGGAACACCGGGGAGCTGTTTTTT

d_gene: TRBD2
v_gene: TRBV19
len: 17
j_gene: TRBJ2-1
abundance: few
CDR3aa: CASSRGSGIGLYNEQFF
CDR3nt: TGTGCCAGTAGTAGAGGTAGCGGGATCGGACTCTACAATGAGCAGTTCTTC

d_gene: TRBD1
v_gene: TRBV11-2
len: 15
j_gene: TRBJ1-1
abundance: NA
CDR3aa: CASSRTGTEPGGAFF
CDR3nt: TGTGCCAGCAGCAGAACCGGGACAGAACCTGGAGGGGCTTTCTTT

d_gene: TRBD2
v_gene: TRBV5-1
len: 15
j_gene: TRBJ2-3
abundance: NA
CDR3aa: CASSLVSGGADTQYF
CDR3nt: TGCGCCAGCAGCTTGGTGAGCGGGGGGGCAGATACGCAGTATTTT

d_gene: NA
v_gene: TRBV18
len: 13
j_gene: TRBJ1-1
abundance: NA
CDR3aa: CASSLSRETEAFF
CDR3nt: TGTGCCAGCTCACTTTCAAGGGAAACTGAAGCTTTCTTT

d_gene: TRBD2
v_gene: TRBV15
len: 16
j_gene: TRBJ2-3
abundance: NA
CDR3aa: CATSSLGSGRADTQYF
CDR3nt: TGTGCCACCAGCAGCCTAGGTAGCGGGAGGGCGGATACGCAGTATTTT

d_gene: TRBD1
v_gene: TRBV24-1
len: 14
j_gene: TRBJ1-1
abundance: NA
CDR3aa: CATKGTGENTEAFF
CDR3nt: TGTGCCACCAAAGGGACAGGTGAGAACACTGAAGCTTTCTTT